This is a list of T cell receptor beta chains from one sample in a study of beta chain features in type 1 diabetes. Sequencing was performed with immunoSEQ multiplex PCR; in TCRdb, only in-frame clones are kept and a portion is missing. In the table there are over 100,000 clones, about 15% of which are singletons. The sequenced sample consisted of central memory CD4+ T cells from blood. The origin of the receptors is a man aged 30 to 45 with type 1 diabetes. CDR3s include the opening cysteine and the closing phenylalanine or tryptophan.

CASSFLGSYGYTF,TRBV7-2
CASSLGGQKNEKLFF,TRBV7-8
CASSSLGPQHF,TRBV7-9
CASSLDQGQSYGYTF,TRBV5-4
CASSINPGLAGEPYF,TRBV11-2
CASSSLLAHQETHYF,TRBV7-8
CASSSGRNTEAFF,TRBV18
CAWSVGGDTQYF,TRBV30
CASSSRYGYAASEGNTIYF,TRBV7-2
CASSLGLAGGYNEQFF,TRBV7-2
CASSRMGGGGYTF,TRBV4-3
CASSQDRGSYNEQFF,TRBV4-2
CASSAITGGLYNEQFF,TRBV11-3
CASSLASTSEYF,TRBV5-8
CASSSMTTRGETQYF,TRBV7-6
CSVSGLLTGELFF,TRBV29-1
CATHGNEQFF,TRBV6-6
CATSIGTSGYNEQFF,TRBV2
CASSTPGGNEQFF,TRBV5-1
CSVGGRPDEKLFF,TRBV29-1
CASSRGAGLQETQYF,TRBV7-2
CAISDSGGRNSYEQYF,TRBV10-3
CASSKGQTFGVLTF,TRBV7-2
CASSLPGQGLYGYTF,TRBV7-9
CASSLVGNQPQHF,TRBV7-2
CAWSAGTADNQPQHF,TRBV30
CASSISWDYEQYF,TRBV19
CASSNSGGPQETQYF,TRBV7-2
CASSPRGETQYF,TRBV18
CASSLPPGQGSDEQYF,TRBV7-9
CSVGGEVRSDTQYF,TRBV29-1
CSVDAGGANYNEQFF,TRBV29-1
CAISESVFGTGPETQYF,TRBV10-3
CASRTGGNTIYF,TRBV30
CASSFSLDEKLFF,TRBV7-2
CASSDPGHPGSPLHF,TRBV11-2
CASSFQGGEEKLFF,TRBV7-2
CASSVYSYEQYF,TRBV5-4
CASSGTPRNIQYF,TRBV9
CASRNSNSPLHF,TRBV25-1